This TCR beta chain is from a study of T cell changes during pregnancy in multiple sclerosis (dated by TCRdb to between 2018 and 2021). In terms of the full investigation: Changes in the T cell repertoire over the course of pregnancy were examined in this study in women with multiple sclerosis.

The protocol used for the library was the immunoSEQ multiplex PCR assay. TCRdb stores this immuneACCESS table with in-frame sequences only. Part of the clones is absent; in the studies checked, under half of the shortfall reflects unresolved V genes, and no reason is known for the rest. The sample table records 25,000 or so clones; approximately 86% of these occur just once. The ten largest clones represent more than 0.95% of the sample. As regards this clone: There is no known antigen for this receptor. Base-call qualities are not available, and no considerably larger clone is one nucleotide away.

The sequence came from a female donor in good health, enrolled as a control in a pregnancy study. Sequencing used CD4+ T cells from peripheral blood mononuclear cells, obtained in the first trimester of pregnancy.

CDR3 loop: CSVDRNSGYTF. The DNA sequence reads TGCAGCGTTGACAGAAATTCCGGCTACACCTTC. The rearranged chain carries TRBV29-1 and TRBJ1-2; the D gene assignment is ambiguous. The CDR3 goes from the cysteine to the phenylalanine over 11 residues. Only the CDR3 region is kept as DNA, spanning 33 bases read in frame from base 1. The V and J ends are trimmed by 3 bases and 8 bases, leaving 10 bases between them. According to the germline V gene, CDR1 reads SQVTM and CDR2 reads ANQGSEA.